The 19 T cell receptor beta chains given below trace back to one sample, sequenced in a study of blood T cell repertoires in COVID-19 (TCRdb year 2020). Library preparation used the immunoSEQ multiplex PCR assay. Not all clones reach the TCRdb copy of this immuneACCESS table, which keeps in-frame sequences only. Checked studies attribute under half of the gap to unresolved V genes and leave the rest unexplained. This sample gives roughly 250,000 clones in total; about 85% of them show up just once. The leading ten clones occupy approximately 3.8% of the sample. The sequencing sample was made of peripheral blood. These TCRs come from a man between 60 and 75 years old who had recovered from COVID-19.

This chain connects TRBV29-1 to TRBJ2-3, with D perhaps matching TRBD2 (5 bases). Trimming took off 5 bases at V and 1 base at J, with 7 bases between the two ends. The CDR3 contains 12 residues. Germline CDR1 and CDR2: SQVTM and ANQGSEA. CDR3 residues: CSVQLGTDTQYF. As DNA, the CDR3 is TGCAGCGTTCAACTAGGCACAGATACGCAGTATTTT.

This rearrangement joins TRBV18 to TRBJ2-3; the D gene is possibly TRBD2 (6 bases). Germline CDR1 is KGHSH and CDR2 is LQKENI. The CDR3 consists of 16 residues. Trimming removed 6 bases from V and 0 bases from J, with 16 bases in between. CDR3 amino acids: CASSSLLGGSTDTQYF. CDR3 bases: TGTGCCAGCTCCTCCCTCCTCGGGGGAAGCACAGATACGCAGTATTTT.

This rearrangement joins TRBV30 to TRBJ1-2; no definite D call. The CDR3 covers 14 residues. CDR1 is GTSNPN, CDR2 SVGIG, per germline (reference sequence). V gave up 2 bases and J gave up 2 bases, with 12 bases separating them. The CDR3 loop reads CAWSRSNSNYGYTF. The CDR3 DNA reads TGTGCCTGGAGTCGAAGTAATAGCAACTATGGCTACACCTTC.

The chain recombines TRBV6-2 or TRBV6-3 with TRBJ2-5, with 9 bases fitting TRBD1. V shed 5 bases, J shed 4 bases, and the junction held 14 bases outside the gene matches. The CDR3 length is 17 residues. From germline, CDR1 is MNHEY and CDR2 SVGEGT. The CDR3 is CASSTGTGKLGRETQYF. The DNA of the CDR3 is TGTGCCAGCAGTACTGGGACAGGGAAGTTAGGTCGAGAGACCCAGTACTTC.

Concerning this clone: In the same sample, other DNA sequences code for this CDR3. The chain is built from TRBV6-2 or TRBV6-3 and TRBJ1-5, with 8 bases aligning to TRBD1. Trimming cost V 5 bases and J 6 bases; bases outside gene matches: 3. The CDR3 has 13 residues. Germline V gene lookup returns CDR1 MNHEY and CDR2 SVGEGT. The CDR3 nucleotides read TGTGCCAGCAGTGACAGGGGAGGTCAGCCCCAGCATTTT. It translates to CASSDRGGQPQHF.

This clone showed up just a few times. The rearrangement uses TRBV6-5 and TRBJ2-1, with 8 bases identical to TRBD2. V lost 6 bases and J lost 8; bases outside the gene matches: 6. CDR3 length: 13 amino acids. Germline V gene lookup returns CDR1 MNHEY and CDR2 SVGAGI. CDR3 DNA sequence: TGTGCCAGCAGCCGGGGGGGCCCCGATGAGCAGTTCTTC. As protein: CASSRGGPDEQFF.

This clone was found a few times. This chain joins TRBV9 and TRBJ2-1; 12 positions agree with TRBD2. V was clipped by 3 bases and J by 8 bases; unmatched bases: 6. Germline V gives CDR1 SGDLS, CDR2 YYNGEE. CDR3 length: 15 amino acids. The CDR3 sequence is CASSAPSGGADEQFF. As DNA, the CDR3 is TGTGCCAGCAGCGCCCCTAGCGGGGGGGCCGATGAGCAGTTCTTC.

The DNA of the CDR3 is TGCGCCAGCAGTCTAACCGGGACAGGGGGCTGGGAGACCCAGTACTTC. Its protein product is CASSLTGTGGWETQYF. V is TRBV5-1 and J is TRBJ2-5; 12 bases are a match to TRBD1. V dropped 5 bases and J dropped 5; count of bases not matched to a gene: 10. Germline CDR1 reads SGHRS; CDR2 reads YFSETQ. The CDR3 is 16 amino acids.

V is TRBV7-3 and J is TRBJ1-1, with D possibly matching TRBD1 (5 bases). V lost 2 bases, J lost 5 bases, and 9 bases lay in between. CDR1 is SGHTA, CDR2 FQGTGA, per germline. This CDR3 has 13 amino acids. DNA of the CDR3: TGTGCCAGCAGCTTACTGGGGGGAACTGAAGCTTTCTTT. Translated, it gives CASSLLGGTEAFF. The whole variable domain, filled in from reference TRBV7-3 and TRBJ1-1, reads GAGVSQTPSNKVTEKGKYVELRCDPISGHTALYWYRQSLGQGPEFLIYFQGTGAADDSGLPNDRFFAVRPEGSVSTLKIQRTERGDSAVYLCASSLLGGTEAFFGQGTRLTVV.

This clone was seen only a few times. The V and J genes are TRBV11-2 and TRBJ2-7; 9 positions agree with TRBD1. V shed 5 bases and J 4 bases; nucleotides not matched to a gene: 6. Germline V gene lookup returns CDR1 SGHAT and CDR2 FQNNGV. CDR3 length: 14 amino acids. The CDR3 reads CASSIVDRGYEQYF. The CDR3 DNA reads as TGTGCCAGCAGCATAGTGGACAGGGGTTACGAGCAGTACTTC.

This sequence joins TRBV6-2 or TRBV6-3 and TRBJ1-4; 7 bases are shared with TRBD1. CDR3 length: 14 residues. The germline gives CDR1 MNHEY, CDR2 SVGEGT. J was trimmed by 6 bases and V by 4 bases; bases with no gene match: 5. The CDR3 region is CASSSRDRDEKLFF. Written as DNA, the CDR3 is TGTGCCAGCAGTTCTCGGGACAGAGATGAAAAACTGTTTTTT.

The chain carries TRBV9 and TRBJ1-3; D gene ambiguous. Germline CDR1 and CDR2: SGDLS and YYNGEE. This CDR3 region has 15 residues. Trimming pared 5 bases from V and 0 bases from J, leaving 12 bases between. The CDR3 nucleotides read TGTGCCAGCAGACGTACGGAGACCTCTGGAAACACCATATATTTT. Residues: CASRRTETSGNTIYF.

The chain joins TRBV12-3 or TRBV12-4 to TRBJ2-7, with D perhaps matching TRBD2 (6 bases). V was cut by 7 bases and J by 0 bases, with 10 bases left in between. The CDR3 runs 13 residues. The CDR3 DNA reads as TGTGCCAGCACCCATAGCGGCTCCTACGAGCAGTACTTC. It yields the protein CASTHSGSYEQYF.

The chain employs TRBV19 and TRBJ2-7, with D possibly TRBD1 on 6 matching bases. V was cut by 5 bases and J by 4 bases, with 15 bases left in between. This CDR3 contains 14 residues. Germline CDR1 reads LNHDA; CDR2 reads SQIVND (reference sequence). The CDR3 is CASSPRTDSYEQYF. The CDR3 DNA reads TGTGCCAGTAGTCCCCGGACAGACTCTTACGAGCAGTACTTC.

The chain couples TRBV30 to TRBJ2-2, with D possibly matching TRBD2 (6 bases). The V gene lost 3 bases and the J gene lost 7 bases, with 15 bases spanning the gap. The germline V gene has CDR1 GTSNPN and CDR2 SVGIG (reference sequence). The CDR3 spans 14 residues. The CDR3 loop reads CAWRVIRDFGELFF. The DNA for the CDR3 is TGTGCCTGGAGAGTCATCCGGGACTTCGGGGAGCTGTTTTTT. Full variable domain (rest looked up from reference TRBV30 and TRBJ2-2): SQTIHQWPATLVQPVGSPLSLECTVEGTSNPNLYWYRQAAGRGLQLLFYSVGIGQISSEVPQNLSASRPQDRQFILSSKKLLLSDSGFYLCAWRVIRDFGELFFGEGSRLTVL.

This clone came up a few times. The J gene is TRBJ1-5, the V gene TRBV7-2; 9 nucleotides match TRBD1. This CDR3 comprises 13 residues. Per germline, CDR1 SGHTA and CDR2 FQGNSA. Trimming removed 6 bases from V and 7 bases from J; junction bases left unmatched: 4. This CDR3 reads CASSYDRGQPQHF. In nucleotides, the CDR3 is TGTGCCAGCAGTTACGACAGGGGGCAGCCCCAGCATTTT.

The J gene is TRBJ1-1, the V gene TRBV4-2, with a weak D call TRBD1 (5 bases). V lost 4 bases to trimming and J lost 3 bases, with 15 bases between them. CDR3 length: 15 amino acids. The germline V gene has CDR1 LGHNA and CDR2 YNFKEQ. CDR3 loop: CASSPGRAGDTEAFF. The CDR3 DNA reads TGTGCCAGCAGCCCGGGCAGGGCTGGGGACACTGAAGCTTTCTTT.

This chain links TRBV12-3 or TRBV12-4 with TRBJ2-2; a possible D gene is TRBD1 (7 bases). Trimming took off 6 bases at V and 6 bases at J, with 8 bases between the two ends. The CDR3 contains 12 residues. CDR3: CASSRGAGELFF. In nucleotides, the CDR3 is TGTGCCAGCAGCAGGGGGGCCGGGGAGCTGTTTTTT.

The chain is built from TRBV9 and TRBJ1-1, with a possible D match to TRBD1 (5 bases). This CDR3 contains 12 residues. The germline CDR1 and CDR2 sequences are SGDLS and YYNGEE. Trimming cost V 3 bases and J 7 bases, with 10 bases left between them. CDR3 bases: TGTGCCAGCAGCGGGAGAAGGGGTGAAGCTTTCTTT. This gives the protein CASSGRRGEAFF.